Below are 15 T cell receptor beta chains sequenced from a single sample in a study of T cells in Graves' hyperthyroidism and ophthalmopathy. Authors of the study amplified TCR beta CDR3 regions from RNA transcripts. The TCR CDR3 was amplified in a first-round RT-PCR using the HTBI primer set. TCRdb reprocessed the multiplex PCR reads with MiXCR, giving one entry per CDR3 protein. The table includes more than 600,000 distinct CDR3 sequences, less than 20% detected once. Input material: blood. These receptors originate from a man aged 18 to 30 with Graves' hyperthyroidism.

Ten or more counts support this clonotype. The chain carries TRBV28 and TRBJ2-7, with D possibly called TRBD1 or TRBD2 (5 bases each). Germline V gene lookup returns CDR1 MDHEN and CDR2 SYDVKM. Trimming took off 6 bases at V and 2 bases at J, with 14 bases between the two ends. This CDR3 has 14 amino acids. CDR3 protein: CASRESGRTYEQYF. CDR3 nucleotides: TGTGCCAGCAGAGAGTCGGGACGGACCTACGAGCAGTACTTC.

About this clonotype itself: This may arise from a read error, as a much more abundant clone is one base away. The rearrangement links TRBV15 to TRBJ2-5; 7 positions agree with TRBD2. The CDR3 runs 16 residues. Germline CDR1 is LNHNV and CDR2 is YYDKDF (reference sequence). CDR3 sequence (DNA): TGTGCCACCGGCAGAGAAGGGGCTAGCGGAAAAGAGACCCAGTACTTC. Protein sequence: CATGREGASGKETQYF.

This clonotype was seen at least ten times. The V gene is TRBV28, the J gene TRBJ2-7, with 11 nucleotides matching TRBD2. The CDR3 runs to 15 residues. Germline V lookup: CDR1 MDHEN, CDR2 SYDVKM. Trimming at V came to 6 bases and at J to 0 bases, leaving 4 bases not matched to a gene. The CDR3 loop is CASRPSGRSSYEQYF. Written as DNA, the CDR3 is TGTGCCAGCAGGCCTAGCGGGAGGAGCTCCTACGAGCAGTACTTC.

In this sample, this clonotype turned up many times. CDR3 in amino acids: CSARTSGSHEQYF. CDR3 nucleotides: TGCAGTGCAAGGACTAGCGGGAGTCACGAGCAGTACTTC. The chain joins TRBV20-1 to TRBJ2-7, with TRBD2 identical over 13 bases. The length of the CDR3 is 13 residues. Germline trimming cut 6 bases from V and 5 bases from J; bases unmatched to any gene: 4. CDR1 DFQATT and CDR2 SNEGSKA come from the germline V gene (reference sequence).

This clonotype was counted between two and nine times. The rearrangement links TRBV28 to TRBJ2-7, with 7 bases matching TRBD2. The CDR3 has 14 residues. J lost 7 bases, V lost 9 bases, and 15 bases had no gene match. CDR1 is MDHEN, CDR2 SYDVKM, per germline. The CDR3, as DNA: TGTGCCAGTTTCGCTAGCGGCCCTAGATGGGAGCAGTACTTC. Translating it yields CASFASGPRWEQYF.

V usage is TRBV2 and J usage is TRBJ2-1; D is perhaps TRBD2 (7 bases). The CDR3 spans 16 residues. Germline CDR1 is SNHLY and CDR2 is FYNNEI. Trimming removed 10 bases from V and 5 bases from J, with 24 bases in between. The CDR3 is CATRGGRSHLDNEQFF. In nucleotides, the CDR3 is TGTGCCACGAGGGGGGGAAGGTCCCATCTCGACAATGAGCAGTTCTTC.

The chain recombines TRBV9 with TRBJ2-2; 7 bases map to TRBD2. The CDR3 has 16 amino acids. The germline gives CDR1 SGDLS, CDR2 YYNGEE. The V and J ends lost 0 bases and 4 bases, in that order; junction bases with no gene match: 6. The CDR3 nucleotides read TGTGCCAGCAGCGTAGATGCTAGCGGCTCCACCGGGGAGCTGTTTTTT. The encoded protein is CASSVDASGSTGELFF.

The chain joins TRBV12-5 to TRBJ2-1; D gene ambiguous. CDR3 size: 13 residues. Looked up from germline, CDR1 is LGHNT and CDR2 is FRNRAP. V was cut by 4 bases and J by 5 bases, with 9 bases left in between. CDR3: CASGSPRHNEQFF. DNA of the CDR3: TGTGCTAGTGGTTCCCCCCGCCACAATGAGCAGTTCTTC.

The table lists this clonotype with a few counts. The rearrangement uses TRBV7-2 and TRBJ2-7; 10 nucleotides match TRBD2. Germline V CDR1 and CDR2: SGHTA, FQGNSA. V shed 1 base, J shed 1 base, and the junction held 7 bases outside the gene matches. The CDR3 contains 17 residues. Written as DNA, the CDR3 is TGTGCCAGCAGCTTAGTTCCTAGCGGGAGTAGTTCCTACGAGCAGTACTTC. This gives the protein CASSLVPSGSSSYEQYF.

This clonotype appeared many times. The chain links TRBV28 to TRBJ2-1, with a weak D call TRBD2 (6 bases). This CDR3 spans 14 amino acids. V shed 5 bases and J shed 8 bases, with 16 bases lying between them. Germline-derived CDR1 and CDR2 are MDHEN and SYDVKM. CDR3 protein: CASSTKEGLDEQFF. The CDR3 DNA reads as TGTGCCAGCAGTACGAAGGAGGGCCTTGATGAGCAGTTCTTC.

The genes are TRBV6-1 and TRBJ2-1, with 8 bases that match TRBD1. V lost 6 bases, J lost 5 bases, and 6 bases stayed unmatched. This CDR3 is built from 14 residues. The germline V gene has CDR1 MNHNS and CDR2 SASEGT. CDR3 DNA sequence: TGTGCCAGCAGCAGGACAGGGCCGGACAATGAGCAGTTCTTC. It is translated as CASSRTGPDNEQFF.

Many counts were recorded for this clonotype. The gene calls are TRBV28 and TRBJ2-7; 8 bases fit TRBD1. The CDR3 is 16 amino acids. The germline V gene encodes CDR1 MDHEN and CDR2 SYDVKM. V was clipped by 2 bases and J by 6 bases; unmatched bases: 12. CDR3 sequence reads: CASSLTPGGGAGEQYF. CDR3 nucleotides: TGTGCCAGCAGTTTAACTCCAGGGGGCGGTGCGGGCGAGCAGTACTTC.

This clonotype was seen more than once but under ten times. The CDR3 DNA is TGTGCCAGCAGCCTTAAGCGCCCGGTGGAGGAACTAGCGGCCCTCCAAGAGACCCAGTACTTC. Residues: CASSLKRPVEELAALQETQYF. V is TRBV14 and J is TRBJ2-5; 8 bases line up with TRBD2. The CDR3 has 21 amino acids. Losses at the gene ends were 4 bases for V and 1 base for J; bases not matched to a gene: 23. CDR1 and CDR2 from the germline V gene are SGHDN and FVKESK.

This clonotype was counted at least ten times. For the CDR3, the DNA is TGTGCCAGCAGGTCACTCCCCCTAGCGGGCCTCGCTAGCACAGATACGCAGTATTTT. Encoded protein: CASRSLPLAGLASTDTQYF. The chain joins TRBV7-2 to TRBJ2-3; 8 bases line up with TRBD2. The V segment lost 6 bases and the J segment 0 bases; nucleotides outside the gene matches: 17. This CDR3 is built from 19 residues. Germline-derived CDR1 and CDR2 are SGHTA and FQGNSA.

This clonotype was counted many times. V is TRBV5-1 and J is TRBJ1-1, with D perhaps matching TRBD1 (6 bases). Looked up from germline, CDR1 is SGHRS and CDR2 is YFSETQ. V was cut by 4 bases and J by 6 bases, with 10 bases left in between. The CDR3 consists of 12 residues. The CDR3 is CASSPEGAEAFF. The CDR3 region has the DNA TGCGCCAGCAGCCCCGAGGGGGCTGAAGCTTTCTTT.